The entry below describes one TCR beta chain. This sample is part of a study of blood T cell repertoires in COVID-19. The CDR3 covers 14 residues. V lost 4 bases, J lost 2 bases, and 4 bases stayed unmatched. Germline V CDR1 and CDR2: ENHRY, SYGVKD. The method was immunoSEQ multiplex PCR; TCRdb's version includes in-frame clones alone and lacks a portion of them. This table holds about 250,000 clones, about four fifths found once. J is TRBJ2-7 and V is TRBV10-3; 8 bases map to TRBD1. The sequence was collected from a middle-aged woman who had recovered from COVID-19. Sequenced: peripheral blood. CDR3: CAISAQGAAYEQYF. The CDR3 DNA reads TGTGCCATCAGTGCTCAGGGGGCAGCCTACGAGCAGTACTTC.